The clone carrying this TCR beta chain showed up just a few times. Germline CDR1 reads LGHNA; CDR2 reads YSLEER. The trim removed 3 bases at V and 5 bases at J, leaving 8 bases unmatched. The CDR3 is made up of 15 amino acids. This sample was included in a study of CD8+ T cells in alopecia areata. Treatment specified: oral pan-JAK inhibitor, 5-10 mg twice daily. Lesional scalp punch biopsies and peripheral blood came from alopecia areata patients. Sequencing relied on a cDNA template that was reverse transcribed from extracted RNA. Data came from immunoSEQ multiplex PCR; TCRdb stores just in-frame clones and leaves some out. The sample yields 250,000 to 300,000 clones, 58% seen once.

V usage is TRBV4-3 and J usage is TRBJ1-2; 8 positions match TRBD1. This sample comprised CD4+ T cells sorted from blood, obtained at week 24, from a patient treated with tofacitinib. The receptor comes from a human donor with alopecia areata. The CDR3 region is CASSQNGQGGYGYTF. The CDR3 DNA reads as TGCGCCAGCAGCCAGAATGGACAGGGTGGATATGGCTACACCTTC.